This TCR beta chain was captured in a study of HIV-infected patients and healthy controls. General study points: In healthy controls, MAIT alpha CDR3s were common; in HIV+ repertoires, severely depleted.

Whole blood was used without fractionation, so all unsorted peripheral T cells were included. Peripheral blood, roughly 2.7 ml, was drawn for RNA extraction. cDNA was made from about 510 ng RNA using alpha and beta constant primers. Separate chain-specific third strand synthesis with multiplexing indices produced the alpha and beta libraries. An approximately 23-cycle PCR with P5s and P7 primers followed a short adapter-adding first PCR. TCRdb reprocessed the 5' RACE reads via MiXCR and lists one record per CDR3 protein. The repertoire consists of around 18,000 distinct CDR3 sequences, with roughly a tenth occurring once and the leading ten covering under 3.5%. The CDR3 covers 13 residues. Germline assignment: CDR1 SQVTM and CDR2 ANQGSEA. With V trimmed by 4 bases and J by 6 bases, 7 bases remained unmatched. There are many counts of this clonotype. Its antigen is currently unknown.

The chain is built from TRBV29-1 and TRBJ2-7; the match to TRBD2 covers 9 bases. The receptor's source is an adult in good health. What was sequenced was blood. CDR3 sequence reads: CSVGAREGPEQYF. The CDR3 nucleotides read TGCAGCGTTGGCGCGCGGGAGGGGCCCGAGCAGTACTTC.